One and the same sample provided the 24 T cell receptor beta chains below, sequenced in a study of cytomegalovirus exposure and HLA in healthy donors. The PCR was carried out with 60 Vbeta primers and 13 Jbeta primers. Sequenced by immunoSEQ multiplex PCR; TCRdb stores in-frame clones only, minus some. Here the sample spans around 140,000 clones, roughly 80% being singletons. The sequenced sample consisted of PBMCs. All receptors derive from a woman in her twenties or thirties in good health and CMV-seronegative.

The chain links TRBV2 to TRBJ2-3, with D unresolved. Germline lookup yields CDR1 SNHLY and CDR2 FYNNEI. The germline V and J ends were trimmed by 6 bases and 5 bases, with 3 bases remaining between them. The CDR3 covers 10 residues. CDR3 in amino acids: CASSQDTQYF. For the CDR3, the DNA is TGTGCCAGCAGCCAAGATACGCAGTATTTT.

The sample holds one count of this clone. V is TRBV7-2 and J is TRBJ1-3; 7 bases align to TRBD1. CDR3 length equals 14 residues. Germline CDR1 is SGHTA and CDR2 is FQGNSA. Unmatched junction bases numbered 2, after V lost 2 bases and J lost 4 bases. The CDR3 sequence: CASSLSRGGNTIYF. In DNA, the CDR3 is TGTGCCAGCAGCTTAAGCAGGGGGGGAAACACCATATATTTT.

The chain is built from TRBV30 and TRBJ2-7, with a weak D call TRBD2 (6 bases). Germline V gene sequence: CDR1 GTSNPN, CDR2 SVGIG (reference sequence). The germline V and J ends were trimmed by 0 bases and 4 bases, with 19 bases remaining between them. The CDR3 is 16 residues long. The CDR3 reads CAWSVRETSRIYEQYF. CDR3 nucleotide sequence: TGTGCCTGGAGTGTACGTGAGACTAGTCGAATTTACGAGCAGTACTTC.

In this sample, this clone turned up many times. The chain couples TRBV5-1 to TRBJ2-7; 11 bases are a match to TRBD2. There are 16 residues in the CDR3. V dropped 4 bases and J dropped 4; count of bases not matched to a gene: 10. The V gene's germline CDR1 is SGHRS and CDR2 YFSETQ. The CDR3 nucleotides read TGCGCCAGCAGCGGGACTAGCGGAAGTATTAAGTACGAGCAGTACTTC. Amino acid sequence: CASSGTSGSIKYEQYF.

The chain links TRBV5-1 to TRBJ1-1; D perhaps matches TRBD1 (6 bases). Trimming removed 4 bases from V and 6 bases from J, with 22 bases in between. The CDR3 has 16 amino acids. CDR1 and CDR2 (germline): SGHRS, YFSETQ. CDR3 loop: CASSTDGQLGVAEAFF. The CDR3 DNA reads as TGCGCCAGCAGCACCGACGGACAGCTCGGCGTTGCTGAAGCTTTCTTT.

The chain joins TRBV27 to TRBJ2-4; D perhaps matches TRBD2 (7 bases). Trimming took off 2 bases at V and 2 bases at J, with 16 bases between the two ends. CDR1 is MNHEY, CDR2 SMNVEV, per germline (reference sequence). This CDR3 has 17 amino acids. DNA for the CDR3: TGTGCCAGCAGTTTACTAGGGGGGCGGGAGACCAAAAACATTCAGTACTTC. Its translation is CASSLLGGRETKNIQYF.

The rearrangement joins TRBV6-1 to TRBJ1-5; a weak D match, TRBD1 (6 bases). The CDR3 contains 16 residues. The V gene's germline CDR1 is MNHNS and CDR2 SASEGT. V dropped 2 bases and J dropped 3 bases, with 14 bases sitting between them. CDR3 sequence (DNA): TGTGCCAGCAGTGAACCTCAGGGGCTCTCCAATCAGCCCCAGCATTTT. It specifies CASSEPQGLSNQPQHF.

The V call is TRBV6-1, the J call TRBJ1-5; D gene unclear. The CDR3 spans 14 residues. Germline V gives CDR1 MNHNS, CDR2 SASEGT. Trimming cost V 2 bases and J 1 base, with 6 bases left between them. The CDR3 spells CASSETLSNQPQHF. The CDR3 nucleotides are TGTGCCAGCAGTGAAACCCTAAGCAATCAGCCCCAGCATTTT.

The chain links TRBV7-6 to TRBJ1-2, with 11 bases identical to TRBD1. Germline trimming cut 4 bases from V and 2 bases from J; bases unmatched to any gene: 3. The CDR3 length is 15 residues. Germline loops: CDR1 SGHVS, CDR2 FNYEAQ. The CDR3 bases are TGTGCCAGCAGCTACCGGGACAGGGGGAACTATGGCTACACCTTC. Translated, it gives CASSYRDRGNYGYTF.

This clone was found a few times. This chain connects TRBV2 to TRBJ2-2; the match to TRBD1 covers 7 bases. The CDR3 sequence is 13 residues long. Looked up from germline, CDR1 is SNHLY and CDR2 is FYNNEI. The junction had 2 bases not matched to a gene; V was cut back by 4 bases and J by 6 bases. The CDR3 DNA follows: TGTGCCAGCAGTGGGGACAGAGCCGGGGAGCTGTTTTTT. Translating gives CASSGDRAGELFF.

V is TRBV2 and J is TRBJ1-5, with D tentatively TRBD1 (6 bases). From germline, CDR1 is SNHLY and CDR2 FYNNEI. The V end lost 3 bases, the J end lost 1 base, and 16 bases lay between the germline ends. The CDR3 consists of 17 residues. The CDR3 region is CASSERGQGRSNQPQHF. CDR3 in DNA: TGTGCCAGCAGTGAGCGGGGGCAAGGTAGGAGCAATCAGCCCCAGCATTTT.

The rearrangement joins TRBV2 to TRBJ2-5, with D possibly TRBD1 on 6 matching bases. CDR1 is SNHLY and CDR2 is FYNNEI in the germline V gene. Trimming shortened V by 11 bases and J by 5 bases, and 24 bases separated the two germline ends. CDR3 length: 15 amino acids. The CDR3 region is CAARGGAFRVETQYF. CDR3 coding DNA: TGTGCCGCGAGAGGGGGAGCCTTCAGAGTGGAGACCCAGTACTTC.

Notes on this clone: The junction differs from germline at one of its ends, possibly a read error. The CDR3 region is CSSSLTGDGYTF. The CDR3 coding sequence is TGTTCCAGCAGCCTTACAGGGGATGGCTACACCTTC. The rearrangement uses TRBV7-9 and TRBJ1-2; 7 bases fit TRBD1. CDR3 length equals 12 residues. Germline loops: CDR1 SEHNR, CDR2 FQNEAQ (reference sequence).

The chain carries TRBV10-3 and TRBJ2-5; 7 bases are shared with TRBD2. V lost 3 bases to trimming and J lost 5 bases; unmatched junction nucleotides: 6. This CDR3 contains 14 residues. The germline V gene encodes CDR1 ENHRY and CDR2 SYGVKD. DNA of the CDR3: TGTGCCATCAGTGATGGGACTAACGGGGAGACCCAGTACTTC. Translated, it gives CAISDGTNGETQYF.

This sequence joins TRBV2 and TRBJ2-1; 7 bases agree with TRBD2. J was trimmed by 5 bases and V by 5 bases; bases with no gene match: 12. The CDR3 covers 16 residues. Germline loops: CDR1 SNHLY, CDR2 FYNNEI. CDR3 bases: TGTGCCAGCAGTAGACGGACTAGAGGGAGTAACAATGAGCAGTTCTTC. Its translation: CASSRRTRGSNNEQFF.

This chain joins TRBV5-1 and TRBJ2-7; 8 nucleotides agree with TRBD2. V gave up 5 bases and J gave up 7 bases; unmatched junction bases: 14. There are 15 residues in the CDR3. Germline CDR1 and CDR2: SGHRS and YFSETQ. The CDR3 spells CASSFGGGRTAEQYF. Written as DNA, the CDR3 is TGCGCCAGCAGTTTCGGCGGGGGGCGTACGGCGGAGCAGTACTTC.

The chain employs TRBV6-1 and TRBJ2-2; 7 bases match TRBD1. The CDR3 sequence is 15 residues long. The junction had 9 bases not matched to a gene; V was cut back by 5 bases and J by 6 bases. CDR1 is MNHNS, CDR2 SASEGT, per germline. CDR3 loop: CASSTGTVWSGELFF. CDR3 nucleotides: TGTGCCAGCAGTACCGGGACAGTTTGGTCCGGGGAGCTGTTTTTT.

The genes are TRBV6-5 and TRBJ2-7, with 7 bases aligning to TRBD2. The V gene's germline CDR1 is MNHEY and CDR2 SVGAGI. The CDR3 runs 16 residues. J lost 4 bases, V lost 0 bases, and 9 bases had no gene match. Here the CDR3 reads CASSYSRGIPTYEQYF. DNA of the CDR3: TGTGCCAGCAGTTACTCGCGGGGGATACCGACTTACGAGCAGTACTTC.

This rearrangement joins TRBV14 to TRBJ1-1; maybe TRBD1 (6 bases). This CDR3 has 14 amino acids. Deletions cut 3 bases from V and 4 bases from J, with 12 bases between. Germline V gives CDR1 SGHDN, CDR2 FVKESK. CDR3 DNA sequence: TGTGCCAGCAGCCAGGCCAGGGGTGGCACTGAAGCTTTCTTT. As protein: CASSQARGGTEAFF.

V gene TRBV5-1 combines with J gene TRBJ1-1; perhaps TRBD1 as D (6 bases). The germline V gene has CDR1 SGHRS and CDR2 YFSETQ. V was trimmed by 4 bases and J by 4 bases, leaving 17 bases between them. This CDR3 is built from 15 residues. The CDR3 loop is CASSKGQSGATEAFF. As DNA, the CDR3 is TGCGCCAGCAGCAAAGGACAGAGTGGGGCCACTGAAGCTTTCTTT.

The chain joins TRBV6-6 to TRBJ2-1; 8 bases fit TRBD1. Unmatched junction bases numbered 13, after V lost 6 bases and J lost 6 bases. Germline V lookup: CDR1 MNHNY, CDR2 SVGAGI (reference sequence). This CDR3 spans 16 amino acids. The CDR3 sequence: CASSYTRTGSGNEQFF. CDR3 nucleotides: TGTGCCAGCAGCTACACACGGACAGGGTCTGGCAATGAGCAGTTCTTC.

This rearrangement joins TRBV2 to TRBJ2-7, with D possibly TRBD2 on 5 matching bases. The length of the CDR3 is 12 residues. Germline V CDR1 and CDR2: SNHLY, FYNNEI. Deletions cut 10 bases from V and 7 bases from J, with 17 bases between. The CDR3 DNA reads TGTGCCACCGGACTGGATGTCTGGGAGCAGTACTTC. Residues: CATGLDVWEQYF.

Only one count was recorded for this clone. The rearrangement links TRBV7-8 to TRBJ1-2; D uncertain. The CDR3 runs to 14 residues. CDR1 SGHVS and CDR2 FQNEAQ come from the germline V gene. The V and J ends lost 8 bases and 3 bases respectively, with 16 bases between them. The CDR3 bases are TGTGCCAGCTACCCCGAGGGAGAGGACTATGGCTACACCTTC. This gives the protein CASYPEGEDYGYTF.

The CDR3 loop is CASSLTPTSGGAGTQYF. The CDR3 DNA is TGTGCCAGCTCACTGACTCCGACTAGCGGGGGGGCCGGGACCCAGTACTTC. The chain recombines TRBV18 with TRBJ2-5; 14 nucleotides align to TRBD2. CDR3 size: 17 residues. Trimming cost V 4 bases and J 7 bases; bases outside gene matches: 11. The germline CDR1 and CDR2 sequences are KGHSH and LQKENI.